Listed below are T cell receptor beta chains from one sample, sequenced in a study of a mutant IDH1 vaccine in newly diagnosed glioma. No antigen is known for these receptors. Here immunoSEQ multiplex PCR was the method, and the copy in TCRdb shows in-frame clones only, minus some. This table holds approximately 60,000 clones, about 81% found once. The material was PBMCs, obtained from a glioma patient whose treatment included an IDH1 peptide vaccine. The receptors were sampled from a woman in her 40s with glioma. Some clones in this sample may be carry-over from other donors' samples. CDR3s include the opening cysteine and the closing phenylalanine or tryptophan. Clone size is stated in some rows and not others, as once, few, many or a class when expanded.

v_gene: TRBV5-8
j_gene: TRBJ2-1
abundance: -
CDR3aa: CASSPEGQGIDNEQFF

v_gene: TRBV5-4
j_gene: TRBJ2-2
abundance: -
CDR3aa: CASSSGRETGELFF

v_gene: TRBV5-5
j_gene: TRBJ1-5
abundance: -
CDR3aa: CASSLTGSSNQPQHF

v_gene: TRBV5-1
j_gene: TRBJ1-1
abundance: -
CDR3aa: CASSLAGEDTEAFF

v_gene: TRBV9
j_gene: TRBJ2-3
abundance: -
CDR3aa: CASSATGQISTDTQYF

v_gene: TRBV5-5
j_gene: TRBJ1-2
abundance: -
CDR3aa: CASSPPRGINGYTF

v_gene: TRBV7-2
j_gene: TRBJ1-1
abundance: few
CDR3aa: CASSRHPGQREGEAFF

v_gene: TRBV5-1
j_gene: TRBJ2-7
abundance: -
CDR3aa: CASSFGGPPTTYEQYF

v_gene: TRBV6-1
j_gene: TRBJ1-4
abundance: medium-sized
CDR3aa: CAITSTRGVNEKLFF

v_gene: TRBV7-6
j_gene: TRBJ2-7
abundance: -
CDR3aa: CASSLETLAGGTYEQYF

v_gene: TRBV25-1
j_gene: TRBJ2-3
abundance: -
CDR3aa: CASSESGRGTDTQYF

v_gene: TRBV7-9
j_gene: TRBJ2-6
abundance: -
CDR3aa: CASSGGANVLTF

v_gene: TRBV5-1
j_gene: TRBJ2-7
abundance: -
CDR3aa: CASSLGTRSLVEQYF

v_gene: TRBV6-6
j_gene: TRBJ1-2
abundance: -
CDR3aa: CASSYGAGADYGYTF

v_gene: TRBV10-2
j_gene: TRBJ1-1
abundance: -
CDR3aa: CASSDRGITEAFF

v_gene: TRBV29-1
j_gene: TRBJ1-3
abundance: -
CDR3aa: CSVSGQYSSGNTIYF

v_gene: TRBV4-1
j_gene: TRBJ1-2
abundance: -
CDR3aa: CASSQGPQGPYGYTF

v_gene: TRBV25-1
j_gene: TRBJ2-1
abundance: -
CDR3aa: CASTHTGGDEQFF

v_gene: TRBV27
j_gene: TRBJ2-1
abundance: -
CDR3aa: CASTLGQGMRNEQFF

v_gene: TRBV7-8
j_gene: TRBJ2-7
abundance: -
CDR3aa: CASSHSRSSGTYEQYF

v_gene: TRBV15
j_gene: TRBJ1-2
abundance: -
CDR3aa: CATSISPGTGLGYTF

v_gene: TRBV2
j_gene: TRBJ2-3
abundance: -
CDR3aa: CASSATSLREGTQYF

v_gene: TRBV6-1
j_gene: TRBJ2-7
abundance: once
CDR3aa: CASSEGISYEQYF

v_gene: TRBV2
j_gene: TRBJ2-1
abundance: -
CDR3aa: CASSEGLAAYNEQFF

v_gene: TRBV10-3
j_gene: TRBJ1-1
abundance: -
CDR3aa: CAISEGWTSGNTEAFF